One TCR beta chain is described in this entry. Its antigen remains unknown. In the PCR, 60 Vbeta and 13 Jbeta primers were used. The data were produced by immunoSEQ multiplex PCR, yet TCRdb's version contains in-frame clones alone and is incomplete. This sample has about 80,000 clones, with over 70% found just once. This specimen comes from a study of cytomegalovirus exposure and HLA in healthy donors. The study's findings and limits: A later analysis found most CMV-associated TCR beta chains apparently HLA-restricted. Within an earlier analysis, most TCR beta V segments proved productive either about 90% or about 30% of the time.

The ends lost 3 bases at V and 0 bases at J; junction bases unmatched: 3. Germline V gives CDR1 MGHRA, CDR2 YSYEKL. The CDR3 runs 16 residues. The sample consisted of PBMCs. The chain carries TRBV4-1 and TRBJ2-3, with 10 bases aligning to TRBD2. The TCR comes from a woman aged 40-49 years in good health and CMV-seronegative. The CDR3 region has the DNA TGCGCCAGCAGCCACCCTAGCGGGAGTAGCACAGATACGCAGTATTTT. Protein: CASSHPSGSSTDTQYF.